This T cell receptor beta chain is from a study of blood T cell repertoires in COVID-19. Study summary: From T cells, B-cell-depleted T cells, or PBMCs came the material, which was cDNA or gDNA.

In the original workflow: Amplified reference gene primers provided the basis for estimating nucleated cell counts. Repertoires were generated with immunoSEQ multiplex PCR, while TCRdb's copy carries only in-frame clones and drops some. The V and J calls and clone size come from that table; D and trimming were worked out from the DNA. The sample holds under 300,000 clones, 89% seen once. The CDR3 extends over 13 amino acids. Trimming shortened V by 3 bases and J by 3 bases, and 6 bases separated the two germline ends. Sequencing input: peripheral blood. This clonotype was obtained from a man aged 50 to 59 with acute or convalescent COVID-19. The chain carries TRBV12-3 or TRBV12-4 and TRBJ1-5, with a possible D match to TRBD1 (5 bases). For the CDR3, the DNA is TGTGCCAGCAGTTTGACAGCCAATCAGCCCCAGCATTTT. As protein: CASSLTANQPQHF.